The 19 T cell receptor beta chains given below trace back to one sample, sequenced in a study of shared clonotypes between healthy human individuals. Sequencing used immunoSEQ multiplex PCR; TCRdb keeps in-frame clones, though not all of them. Of approximately 1,500,000 clones listed, approximately 98% were seen once; the top ten hold roughly 0.45%. The sequenced material came from naive CD4+ T cells sorted from blood. As to subset: CD45RA+ positively selected. The receptors come from a man younger than 45 in good health.

As to this clone: This CDR3 is also generated by other DNA sequences in the sample. The chain employs TRBV28 and TRBJ2-7; D call uncertain. This CDR3 is built from 11 residues. Per the germline V gene, CDR1 is MDHEN and CDR2 is SYDVKM. Trimming pared 6 bases from V and 2 bases from J, leaving 5 bases between. CDR3 protein: CASSLAYEQYF. The DNA of the CDR3 is TGTGCCAGCAGCCTCGCCTACGAGCAGTACTTC.

The rearrangement links TRBV7-2 to TRBJ1-1; no clear D. Germline values: CDR1 SGHTA, CDR2 FQGNSA. The CDR3 runs 11 residues. Between the trimmed V and J ends, which lost 1 base and 11 bases, there was a span of 8 bases. CDR3 amino acids: CASSLDGRAFF. In nucleotides, the CDR3 is TGTGCCAGCAGCTTAGACGGCCGGGCTTTCTTT.

The rearrangement links TRBV28 to TRBJ1-2; D is unclear. The CDR3 has 12 residues. With 6 bases removed from V and 5 bases from J, the gap between germline ends came to 10 bases. Germline assignment: CDR1 MDHEN and CDR2 SYDVKM. CDR3 amino acids: CASSDTPYGYTF. CDR3 nucleotides: TGTGCCAGCAGCGATACGCCTTATGGCTACACCTTC.

This chain connects TRBV19 to TRBJ2-2; 11 nucleotides match TRBD1. Germline V gene data show CDR1 as LNHDA and CDR2 as SQIVND (reference sequence). The junction had 1 base not matched to a gene; V was cut back by 6 bases and J by 4 bases. This CDR3 contains 14 residues. CDR3 sequence reads: CASRGTGGTGELFF. The CDR3 DNA follows: TGTGCCAGTAGAGGGACAGGGGGCACCGGGGAGCTGTTTTTT.

The chain links TRBV7-9 to TRBJ1-4; D ambiguous. Germline V CDR1 and CDR2: SEHNR, FQNEAQ (reference sequence). The V and J ends lost 1 base and 6 bases respectively, with 9 bases between them. CDR3 length: 14 amino acids. The CDR3 is CASSLDRGDEKLFF. The CDR3, as DNA: TGTGCCAGCAGCTTAGACCGGGGTGATGAAAAACTGTTTTTT.

The chain combines TRBV11-2 with TRBJ1-2; maybe TRBD1 (5 bases). Germline-derived CDR1 and CDR2 are SGHAT and FQNNGV. Trimming removed 6 bases from V and 4 bases from J, with 12 bases in between. The CDR3 consists of 13 residues. CDR3 sequence reads: CASRQGVVYGYTF. DNA of the CDR3: TGTGCCAGCAGGCAGGGCGTGGTCTATGGCTACACCTTC.

The chain's CDR3 is CASSIRFGGETQYF. CDR3 DNA: TGTGCCAGTAGTATCAGGTTTGGAGGGGAGACCCAGTACTTC. V usage is TRBV19 and J usage is TRBJ2-5; D might be TRBD2 (6 bases). The CDR3 runs to 14 residues. V shed 3 bases and J shed 5 bases, with 13 bases lying between them. Looked up from germline, CDR1 is LNHDA and CDR2 is SQIVND (reference sequence).

The chain uses TRBV30 and TRBJ2-7; 8 bases match TRBD2. The V gene's germline CDR1 is GTSNPN and CDR2 SVGIG (reference sequence). Trimming took 1 base from V and 2 from J; bases not matched to a gene: 10. The CDR3 sequence is 16 residues long. The CDR3 spells CAWSGMGGRSTYEQYF. The CDR3 DNA follows: TGTGCCTGGAGTGGTATGGGCGGGAGGTCAACCTACGAGCAGTACTTC.

The V call is TRBV7-9, the J call TRBJ2-4; D perhaps matches TRBD2 (7 bases). CDR3 length: 15 residues. The V gene lost 5 bases and the J gene lost 3 bases, with 14 bases spanning the gap. The germline V gene encodes CDR1 SEHNR and CDR2 FQNEAQ (reference sequence). CDR3 residues: CASSPEGGVKNIQYF. The DNA for the CDR3 is TGTGCCAGCAGCCCCGAGGGGGGGGTCAAAAACATTCAGTACTTC.

The chain links TRBV27 to TRBJ2-7; the D gene is possibly TRBD1 (5 bases). V was pared by 2 bases and J by 1 base, with 15 bases between. Germline CDR1 MNHEY, CDR2 SMNVEV (reference sequence). The CDR3 is 16 amino acids. The CDR3: CASSLNPRTLSYEQYF. The CDR3 DNA reads TGTGCCAGCAGTTTAAATCCTCGGACACTTTCCTACGAGCAGTACTTC.

V and J are TRBV7-2 and TRBJ2-3; TRBD1 might be the D (5 bases). V was shortened by 3 bases and J by 4 bases, with 11 bases between the two germline ends. The CDR3 runs 14 residues. Germline V lookup: CDR1 SGHTA, CDR2 FQGNSA. CDR3 amino acids: CASSFHQGPDTQYF. CDR3 coding DNA: TGTGCCAGCAGCTTTCACCAGGGCCCAGATACGCAGTATTTT.

This clone was seen once. The rearrangement uses TRBV4-1 and TRBJ1-1; D is possibly TRBD1 (5 bases). The CDR3 totals 15 residues. V was trimmed by 2 bases and J by 1 base, leaving 11 bases between them. Germline CDR1 is MGHRA and CDR2 is YSYEKL. CDR3 sequence (DNA): TGCGCCAGCAGCCAAACCGGGACGGGGAACACTGAAGCTTTCTTT. It encodes CASSQTGTGNTEAFF.

V usage is TRBV19 and J usage is TRBJ2-1; D perhaps matches TRBD2 (5 bases). The CDR3 is made up of 15 amino acids. Looked up from germline, CDR1 is LNHDA and CDR2 is SQIVND (reference sequence). V was clipped by 3 bases and J by 10 bases, with 19 bases between them. The CDR3 region has the DNA TGTGCCAGTAGTATGAGGGTAGGTTATTCCGGGGAGCAGTTCTTC. This codes for CASSMRVGYSGEQFF.

The chain combines TRBV6-1 with TRBJ1-5; 11 bases map to TRBD1. Germline lookup yields CDR1 MNHNS and CDR2 SASEGT. The CDR3 contains 17 residues. V shed 1 base, J shed 6 bases, and the junction held 8 bases outside the gene matches. The CDR3 DNA reads TGTGCCAGCAGTGAAGTTCCCGGACAGGGGGCGTCTCAGCCCCAGCATTTT. Amino acid sequence: CASSEVPGQGASQPQHF.

The V and J genes are TRBV10-3 and TRBJ2-5; no firm D call. The CDR3 consists of 14 residues. V lost 4 bases and J 5 bases, leaving 14 bases between the germline ends. From germline, CDR1 is ENHRY and CDR2 SYGVKD. The CDR3 region is CAISVSGSEETQYF. In DNA, the CDR3 is TGTGCCATCAGTGTGTCAGGCTCAGAGGAGACCCAGTACTTC.

The J gene is TRBJ1-5, the V gene TRBV19; D is undetermined. There are 13 residues in the CDR3. The germline CDR1 and CDR2 sequences are LNHDA and SQIVND (reference sequence). Trimming took 3 bases from V and 4 from J, leaving 7 bases between them. CDR3 loop: CASSMTRNQPQHF. CDR3 DNA sequence: TGTGCCAGTAGTATGACAAGAAATCAGCCCCAGCATTTT. Looking up the rest from reference TRBV19 and TRBJ1-5 gives the full variable domain: DGGITQSPKYLFRKEGQNVTLSCEQNLNHDAMYWYRQDPGQGLRLIYYSQIVNDFQKGDIAEGYSVSREKKESFPLTVTSAQKNPTAFYLCASSMTRNQPQHFGDGTRLSIL.

The CDR3 region is CASSPGSDMNTEAFF. In DNA, the CDR3 is TGTGCCAGCTCACCGGGCTCGGACATGAACACTGAAGCTTTCTTT. The chain is built from TRBV18 and TRBJ1-1; possibly TRBD1 for D (5 bases). This CDR3 is 15 amino acids long. V was shortened by 3 bases and J by 0 bases, with 11 bases between the two germline ends. Germline lookup yields CDR1 KGHSH and CDR2 LQKENI.

This chain connects TRBV27 to TRBJ1-5; TRBD1 matches 8 bases. The CDR3 is made up of 17 amino acids. V lost 4 bases and J lost 3; bases outside the gene matches: 11. Looked up from germline, CDR1 is MNHEY and CDR2 is SMNVEV (reference sequence). In DNA form, the CDR3 reads TGTGCCAGCAGTTCCCTTCTCAGGGGGCGAGACAATCAGCCCCAGCATTTT. It translates to CASSSLLRGRDNQPQHF.

V usage is TRBV6-5 and J usage is TRBJ1-5; D is unclear. This CDR3 has 16 residues. The V gene lost 2 bases and the J gene lost 4 bases, with 15 bases spanning the gap. Germline V CDR1 and CDR2: MNHEY, SVGAGI. The CDR3 DNA is TGTGCCAGCAGTTACGTCGCCCCACTACCTAATCAGCCCCAGCATTTT. This encodes CASSYVAPLPNQPQHF.